This TCR beta chain stems from a study of a mutant IDH1 vaccine in newly diagnosed glioma. Time point described: baseline, week 1 (first vaccination visit). Regarding treatment: pre-vaccination baseline after standard-of-care therapy. Clones were read by immunoSEQ multiplex PCR, and TCRdb kept only the in-frame ones, dropping some. In the table there are 55,000 to 70,000 clones, approximately 85% of which are singletons. The length of the CDR3 is 16 residues. The V end was cut by 0 bases, the J end by 0 bases, with 11 bases between. Germline-derived CDR1 and CDR2 are SGDLS and YYNGEE. The clonotype originates from a man aged 50 or older with glioma. The chain carries TRBV9 and TRBJ2-3; D unresolved. This specimen consisted of PBMCs, obtained from a glioma patient treated with radiotherapy, temozolomide or both. This CDR3 reads CASSVENSESTDTQYF. The DNA of the CDR3 is TGTGCCAGCAGCGTAGAGAACAGCGAGAGCACAGATACGCAGTATTTT.